This T cell receptor (beta chain) was sequenced for a study of spatial heterogeneity in lung cancer. V was trimmed by 4 bases and J by 7 bases, leaving 10 bases between them. The length of the CDR3 is 13 residues. Germline CDR1 reads MNHNY; CDR2 reads SVGAGI (reference sequence). Study-wide results and limits: Ubiquitous expanded tumor TCRs were observed in blood more at resection than follow-up.

TCRdb used MiXCR to reprocess the 5' RACE reads, holding one entry per CDR3 protein. The repertoire includes approximately 11,000 distinct CDR3 sequences, about 6.3% of them detected once, and under 30% sits in the top ten. This clonotype came up a few times. Its target is unknown. In a library made to pick up alpha chains, this beta chain is a stray read with a size that means little. Described time point: sample taken at primary tumor resection. Material for sequencing was whole RNA from tumor, nontumor lung or frozen PBMC, left unsorted. The cohort: around 77 early-stage, untreated non-small cell lung cancer patients.

This TCR was recovered from a male donor with early-stage non-small cell lung cancer. Source: PBMCs, taken at surgery. The chain has TRBV6-6 and TRBJ1-4; perhaps TRBD1 as D (6 bases). The CDR3 bases are TGTGCCAGCAGTTTAGGGGGAGGTGAAAAACTGTTTTTT. It translates to CASSLGGGEKLFF.